This paragraph covers one T cell receptor beta chain sequence. Its cognate antigen is unknown. CDR3 length: 17 amino acids. V was cut by 2 bases and J by 3 bases, with 19 bases left in between. Germline V gene lookup returns CDR1 SGHTA and CDR2 FQGNSA. Isolated RNA was reverse transcribed into cDNA used as the sequencing template. Libraries were prepared by immunoSEQ multiplex PCR; TCRdb keeps only in-frame clonotypes and omits some of them. The sample lists about 190,000 clones; 50% to 60% were seen once. This sample is drawn from a study of CD8+ T cells in alopecia areata. Stated treatment: oral pan-JAK inhibitor, 5-10 mg twice daily. Both peripheral blood and punch biopsies of lesional scalp skin were obtained from patients who had alopecia areata. Whole-study findings and limits: Scalp clonality and expanded CD8+ clones among the top 100 were significantly decreased by tofacitinib.

The receptor comes from a human donor with alopecia areata. The sample was CD4+ T cells sorted from blood, taken at week 4, from a patient treated with tofacitinib. The V gene is TRBV7-2, the J gene TRBJ2-5; TRBD2 might be the D (6 bases). The CDR3 bases are TGTGCCAGCAGCTTATGGGCTAGCGCCTCGGGGAAAGAGACCCAGTACTTC. Encoded protein: CASSLWASASGKETQYF. Complete variable domain (other parts from reference TRBV7-2 and TRBJ2-5): GAGVSQSPSNKVTEKGKDVELRCDPISGHTALYWYRQSLGQGLEFLIYFQGNSAPDKSGLPSDRFSAERTGGSVSTLTIQRTQQEDSAVYLCASSLWASASGKETQYFGPGTRLLVL.